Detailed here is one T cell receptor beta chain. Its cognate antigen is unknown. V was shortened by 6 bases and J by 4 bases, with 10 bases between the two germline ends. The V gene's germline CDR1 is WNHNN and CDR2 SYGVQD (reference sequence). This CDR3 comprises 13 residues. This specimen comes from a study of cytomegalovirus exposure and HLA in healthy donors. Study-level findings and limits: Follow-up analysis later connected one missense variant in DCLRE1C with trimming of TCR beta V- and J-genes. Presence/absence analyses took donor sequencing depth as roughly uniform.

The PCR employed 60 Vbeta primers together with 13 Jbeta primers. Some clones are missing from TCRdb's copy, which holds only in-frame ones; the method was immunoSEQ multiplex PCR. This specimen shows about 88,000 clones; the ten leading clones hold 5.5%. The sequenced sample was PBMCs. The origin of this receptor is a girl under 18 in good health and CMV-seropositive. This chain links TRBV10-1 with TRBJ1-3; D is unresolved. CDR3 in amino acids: CASRDSVGNTIYF. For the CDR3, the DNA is TGCGCCAGCAGAGACTCTGTAGGAAACACCATATATTTT.